What follows are 27 T cell receptor beta chains derived from one specimen sequenced in a study of T cells in women clearing cervical HPV infection. The protocol was immunoSEQ multiplex PCR, while the TCRdb copy is restricted to in-frame clones and leaves out a portion. The sample table includes around 35,000 clones. Sequenced input: blood buffy coat. These receptors were collected from a woman aged 18 to 75 with a cervical HPV16 infection that either progressed to CIN3+ or cleared (not recorded which).

Concerning this clone itself: The read comes to an end 3 residues before the CDR3 does, leaving the germline J gene to fill in the end. J is TRBJ2-5 and V is TRBV5-1; 9 bases agree with TRBD2. Germline V CDR1 and CDR2: SGHRS, YFSETQ. The CDR3 consists of 17 residues. V shed 4 bases and J 1 base; nucleotides not matched to a gene: 11. CDR3 DNA (partial): TGCGCCAGCAGCGCTGGGGGGAGCGGGGGGACCCAAGAGACC. Its protein is CASSAGGSGGTQET. The CDR3 reads in full as CASSAGGSGGTQETQYF.

The CDR3 loop reads CASSTQGAEHDYTF. CDR3 DNA (partial): TGTGCCAGTAGTACGCAGGGGGCGGAACACGAC. The chain joins TRBV19 to TRBJ1-2, with 8 bases that match TRBD1. The read terminates 3 residues ahead of where the CDR3 ends, so the germline J gene completes it. Germline values: CDR1 LNHDA, CDR2 SQIVND (reference sequence). The CDR3 loop spans 14 amino acids.

As to this clone: The CDR3 end lies 3 residues beyond the end of the read and is filled in from the germline J gene. The rearrangement uses TRBV6-1 and TRBJ2-1, with 8 bases aligning to TRBD2. The CDR3 runs to 15 residues. Trimming took 1 base from V and 7 from J; bases not matched to a gene: 6. Germline V gene data show CDR1 as MNHNS and CDR2 as SASEGT. The chain's CDR3 is CASSEVGGGRNEQFF. The CDR3 DNA, read in part, is TGTGCCAGCAGTGAAGTCGGGGGGGGCCGGAATGAG.

As regards this clone: Read coverage stops 3 residues before the CDR3 terminus; the germline J gene supplies the remainder. The chain employs TRBV19 and TRBJ1-4; 7 bases line up with TRBD1. Per germline, CDR1 LNHDA and CDR2 SQIVND (reference sequence). The CDR3 sequence is 17 residues long. This CDR3 is CASGRQGGGSYNSPLFF. CDR3 bases read: TGTGCCAGTGGTAGACAGGGAGGAGGCTCCTATAATTCACCA.

On this clone itself: Read coverage stops 3 residues before the CDR3 terminus; the germline J gene supplies the remainder. V and J are TRBV5-1 and TRBJ2-3; 11 bases fit TRBD2. V trimming: 4 bases; J trimming: 3 bases; junction bases outside the gene matches: 19. This CDR3 contains 20 residues. Germline CDR1 is SGHRS and CDR2 is YFSETQ. CDR3 amino acids: CASSLQRSSGGISLTDTQYF. The covered CDR3 bases are TGCGCCAGCAGCCTACAACGCTCTAGCGGGGGGATCTCACTGACAGATACG. The whole variable domain, filled in from reference TRBV5-1 and TRBJ2-3, reads KAGVTQTPRYLIKTRGQQVTLSCSPISGHRSVSWYQQTPGQGLQFLFEYFSETQRNKGNFPGRFSGRQFSNSRSEMNVSTLELGDSALYLCASSLQRSSGGISLTDTQYFGPGTRLTVL.

As to this clone: From the germline J gene comes the end of the CDR3, since the read stops 3 residues before it. J is TRBJ1-1 and V is TRBV18; D not resolved. Trimming took off 5 bases at V and 0 bases at J, with 7 bases between the two ends. CDR1 is KGHSH and CDR2 is LQKENI in the germline V gene. This CDR3 is 13 amino acids long. The DNA read from the CDR3 is TGTGCCAGCTCATCAGAATTGAACACTGAA. Its protein is CASSSELNTE. The complete CDR3 sequence is CASSSELNTEAFF.

Concerning this clone: The read halts 3 residues ahead of the CDR3 end, with the missing end drawn from the germline J gene. J is TRBJ2-7 and V is TRBV29-1; TRBD1 aligns across 9 bases. The J segment lost 2 bases and the V segment lost 5 bases, leaving 13 bases of the junction unmatched. Germline CDR1 is SQVTM and CDR2 is ANQGSEA. This CDR3 has 16 residues. The DNA read from the CDR3 is TGCAGCGTTCCAGCGGCGCCGGGACAGGGCCCCTACGAG. It translates to CSVPAAPGQGPYE. The entire CDR3 protein is CSVPAAPGQGPYEQYF.

About this clone: The read stops 3 residues short of the end of the CDR3; the missing end is completed from the germline J gene. The V call is TRBV20-1, the J call TRBJ2-3, with D tentatively TRBD1 (7 bases). V shed 5 bases and J shed 2 bases, with 17 bases lying between them. This CDR3 has 15 residues. From germline, CDR1 is DFQATT and CDR2 SNEGSKA (reference sequence). The chain's CDR3 is CSARARRGPTDTQYF. Partial CDR3 DNA: TGCAGTGCTCGCGCTCGGAGGGGGCCCACAGATACG.

Comment on this clone: The missing CDR3 end, 3 residues past where the read stops, is filled in from the germline J gene. V and J are TRBV20-1 and TRBJ2-5; 8 bases are shared with TRBD1. Trimming removed 5 bases from V and 1 base from J; junction bases left unmatched: 3. The CDR3 spans 13 residues. Germline CDR1 and CDR2: DFQATT and SNEGSKA (reference sequence). CDR3 protein: CSARQGAQETQYF. Partial CDR3 DNA: TGCAGTGCTCGCCAGGGGGCCCAAGAGACC.

Note on this clone: The read is 3 residues too short to cover the CDR3 end, so that end is filled in from the germline J gene. The rearrangement uses TRBV18 and TRBJ1-4; a possible D gene is TRBD1 (5 bases). CDR3 size: 16 residues. V lost 2 bases and J 8 bases, leaving 18 bases between the germline ends. The V gene's germline CDR1 is KGHSH and CDR2 LQKENI. CDR3 loop: CASSPELRQQSEKLFF. Partial CDR3 DNA: TGTGCCAGCTCACCAGAATTGAGACAGCAAAGCGAAAAA. Filled out from reference TRBV18 and TRBJ1-4, the complete variable domain reads NAGVMQNPRHLVRRRGQEARLRCSPMKGHSHVYWYRQLPEEGLKFMVYLQKENIIDESGMPKERFSAEFPKEGPSILRIQQVVRGDSAAYFCASSPELRQQSEKLFFGSGTQLSVL.

Comments on this clone: The observed sequence ends 3 residues before the CDR3 terminus, with the missing tail filled in from the germline J gene. This rearrangement joins TRBV2 to TRBJ1-1; no firm D call. Germline CDR1 and CDR2: SNHLY and FYNNEI. V was shortened by 6 bases and J by 4 bases, with 12 bases between the two germline ends. CDR3 length: 13 residues. This CDR3 is CASSPDSGTEAFF. The CDR3 bases that were read are TGTGCCAGCAGCCCGGACTCTGGCACTGAA.

Regarding this clone: The read terminates 3 residues ahead of where the CDR3 ends, so the germline J gene completes it. This chain uses TRBV7-2 with TRBJ2-2, with TRBD1 matching 8 bases. The CDR3 is made up of 14 amino acids. The V segment lost 4 bases and the J segment 5 bases; nucleotides outside the gene matches: 3. Germline assignment: CDR1 SGHTA and CDR2 FQGNSA. This chain's CDR3 is CASSSRTGTGELFF. The part of the CDR3 DNA that was read is TGTGCCAGCAGCTCGAGGACAGGGACCGGGGAG.

With respect to this clone: From the germline J gene comes the end of the CDR3, since the read stops 3 residues before it. V and J are TRBV29-1 and TRBJ1-4, with 7 bases identical to TRBD1. The CDR3 loop spans 15 amino acids. The V and J ends lost 6 bases and 2 bases, in that order; junction bases with no gene match: 9. CDR1 is SQVTM, CDR2 ANQGSEA, per germline. The CDR3 is CSVREGASTNEKLFF. CDR3 DNA, as far as it was read: TGCAGCGTCAGAGAGGGGGCGTCGACTAATGAAAAA.

As to this clone: The CDR3 end falls 3 residues outside the read, so it is completed with the germline J gene. The chain employs TRBV2 and TRBJ2-2, with TRBD1 matching 8 bases. The CDR3 covers 14 residues. CDR1 is SNHLY and CDR2 is FYNNEI in the germline V gene. The sequenced part of the CDR3 DNA is TGTGCCAGCAGTGCCGCAGGGGGCTTTGAAAAG. Protein: CASSAAGGFEK. From start to end, the CDR3 is CASSAAGGFEKLFF.

On this clone: A read error may account for a junction end that differs from germline. The read falls 3 residues short of the CDR3 end, and the missing part is taken from the germline J gene. The chain links TRBV4-2 to TRBJ2-7; D is undetermined. This CDR3 comprises 17 residues. CDR1 is LGHNA and CDR2 is YNFKEQ in the germline V gene. The CDR3 loop reads CASSQDYLGSPTAEQYF. The DNA read from the CDR3 is TGCGCCAGCAGCCAAGATTACCTTGGCAGCCCCACAGCCGAG.

Comments on this clone: The CDR3 is cut off 3 residues early in the read; its end comes from the germline J gene. The chain is built from TRBV28 and TRBJ2-3, with TRBD1 matching over 11 bases. V was pared by 7 bases and J by 2 bases, with 11 bases of the junction left unmatched. Germline CDR1 is MDHEN and CDR2 is SYDVKM. The CDR3 runs to 17 residues. CDR3 DNA, as far as it was read: TGTGCCAGCATAGGACAGGGGGCGCGAAGCTCCACAGATACG. Translated, it gives CASIGQGARSSTDT. The full CDR3 sequence reads CASIGQGARSSTDTQYF. The whole variable domain, remainder taken from reference TRBV28 and TRBJ2-3, is DVKVTQSSRYLVKRTGEKVFLECVQDMDHENMFWYRQDPGLGLRLIYFSYDVKMKEKGDIPEGYSVSREKKERFSLILESASTNQTSMYLCASIGQGARSSTDTQYFGPGTRLTVL.

Notes on this clone: The read falls 3 residues short of the CDR3 end, and the missing part is taken from the germline J gene. The V and J genes are TRBV18 and TRBJ1-2, with D possibly being TRBD1 (6 bases). CDR1 and CDR2 (germline): KGHSH, LQKENI. CDR3 length equals 17 residues. Partial CDR3 DNA: TGTGCCAGCTCACAACGGACTAGCGGGGGGGCCTCCTACGAC. Translating it yields CASSQRTSGGASYD. The entire CDR3 is CASSQRTSGGASYDYTF.

Regarding this clone: The missing CDR3 end, 3 residues past where the read stops, is filled in from the germline J gene. V is TRBV4-2 and J is TRBJ2-7; 10 nucleotides line up with TRBD1. Germline trimming cut 3 bases from V and 0 bases from J; bases unmatched to any gene: 8. Germline values: CDR1 LGHNA, CDR2 YNFKEQ. This CDR3 region has 17 residues. The CDR3 protein is CASSHGTGALSSYEQYF. Partial CDR3 DNA: TGTGCCAGCAGCCATGGGACAGGGGCCTTGAGCTCCTACGAG.

To note about this clone: The read terminates 3 residues before the CDR3 end, so the remaining end is supplied by the germline J gene. The rearrangement uses TRBV6-1 and TRBJ2-1; 15 bases are a match to TRBD2. This CDR3 region has 16 residues. V shed 4 bases and J 7 bases; nucleotides not matched to a gene: 5. The germline V gene has CDR1 MNHNS and CDR2 SASEGT. The CDR3 sequence: CASSGGLAGGRNEQFF. The CDR3 DNA, read in part, is TGTGCCAGCAGTGGGGGACTAGCGGGGGGACGGAATGAG.

Points on this clone: The read halts 3 residues ahead of the CDR3 end, with the missing end drawn from the germline J gene. The V and J genes are TRBV2 and TRBJ2-1, with TRBD1 matching over 8 bases. V trimming: 6 bases; J trimming: 8 bases; junction bases outside the gene matches: 9. The V gene's germline CDR1 is SNHLY and CDR2 FYNNEI. This CDR3 spans 14 amino acids. CDR3 protein: CASSEPGTGDEQFF. The covered CDR3 bases are TGTGCCAGCAGCGAGCCCGGGACAGGCGATGAG.

Worth noting for this clone: The read finishes 3 residues shy of the CDR3 end, and the germline J gene is used to complete it. Other nucleotide sequences from this sample produce the same CDR3. The chain links TRBV19 to TRBJ1-3; D unclear. Germline CDR1 LNHDA, CDR2 SQIVND (reference sequence). The V gene lost 3 bases and the J gene lost 0 bases, with 12 bases spanning the gap. The CDR3 is made up of 16 amino acids. CDR3 DNA (partial): TGTGCCAGTAGTATGACCAGACTTACCTCTGGAAACACC. Residues: CASSMTRLTSGNT. The whole CDR3 protein is CASSMTRLTSGNTIYF.

Points on this clone: The sequence runs out 3 residues before the end of the CDR3; the remainder is reconstructed from the germline J gene. The chain is built from TRBV11-2 and TRBJ2-7, with 10 bases lining up with TRBD1. This CDR3 has 14 residues. Unmatched junction bases numbered 5, after V lost 5 bases and J lost 4 bases. Germline V CDR1 and CDR2: SGHAT, FQNNGV. CDR3 in amino acids: CASSPRDRGYEQYF. The sequenced CDR3 bases are TGTGCCAGCAGCCCCCGGGACAGGGGTTACGAG. The whole variable domain, filled in from reference TRBV11-2 and TRBJ2-7, reads EAGVAQSPRYKIIEKRQSVAFWCNPISGHATLYWYQQILGQGPKLLIQFQNNGVVDDSQLPKDRFSAERLKGVDSTLKIQPAKLEDSAVYLCASSPRDRGYEQYFGPGTRLTVT.

With respect to this clone: The read terminates 3 residues before the CDR3 end, so the remaining end is supplied by the germline J gene. The rearrangement links TRBV30 to TRBJ1-1; TRBD1 matches 7 bases. Germline trimming cut 0 bases from V and 4 bases from J; bases unmatched to any gene: 8. The CDR3 is made up of 15 amino acids. Germline CDR1 and CDR2: GTSNPN and SVGIG (reference sequence). CDR3 in amino acids: CAWSVRGQQATEAFF. Incomplete CDR3 DNA: TGTGCCTGGAGTGTGAGGGGACAGCAAGCCACTGAA.

With regard to this clone: The read finishes 3 residues shy of the CDR3 end, and the germline J gene is used to complete it. The V call is TRBV20-1, the J call TRBJ1-2, with a weak D call TRBD1 (6 bases). This CDR3 region has 14 residues. Germline CDR1 and CDR2: DFQATT and SNEGSKA (reference sequence). The V gene lost 7 bases and the J gene lost 6 bases, with 21 bases spanning the gap. The CDR3 region is CSDGERGGADGYTF. The sequenced CDR3 bases are TGCAGTGACGGAGAGCGCGGGGGGGCGGATGGC.

To note about this clone: The read terminates 3 residues before the CDR3 end, so the remaining end is supplied by the germline J gene. V is TRBV19 and J is TRBJ1-5; TRBD1 aligns across 10 bases. The V segment lost 5 bases and the J segment 7 bases; nucleotides outside the gene matches: 11. Germline values: CDR1 LNHDA, CDR2 SQIVND (reference sequence). The CDR3 has 16 residues. CDR3 DNA (partial): TGTGCCAGTAGTTCAAGGGACAGGGGTAAGGGACAGCCC. Translation gives CASSSRDRGKGQP. The full CDR3 is CASSSRDRGKGQPQHF.

Regarding this clone: The sequenced fragment ends 3 residues before the CDR3 boundary, so the rest is inferred from the germline J gene. The gene calls are TRBV7-9 and TRBJ2-5, with TRBD1 matching over 7 bases. Trimming removed 5 bases from V and 4 bases from J; junction bases left unmatched: 7. Germline V gene lookup returns CDR1 SEHNR and CDR2 FQNEAQ (reference sequence). The length of the CDR3 is 14 residues. The CDR3 here is CASSQTGSGETQYF. The covered CDR3 bases are TGTGCCAGCAGCCAGACAGGGTCGGGAGAGACC.

Regarding this clone: The sequence runs out 3 residues before the end of the CDR3; the remainder is reconstructed from the germline J gene. This chain links TRBV7-8 with TRBJ2-5, with D perhaps matching TRBD1 (5 bases). Germline V gives CDR1 SGHVS, CDR2 FQNEAQ. The CDR3 extends over 14 amino acids. V lost 3 bases to trimming and J lost 3 bases, with 11 bases between them. Incomplete CDR3 DNA: TGTGCCAGCAGCTTCATCAGGGAAGAAGAGACC. Translation: CASSFIREEET. The full CDR3 reads CASSFIREEETQYF.